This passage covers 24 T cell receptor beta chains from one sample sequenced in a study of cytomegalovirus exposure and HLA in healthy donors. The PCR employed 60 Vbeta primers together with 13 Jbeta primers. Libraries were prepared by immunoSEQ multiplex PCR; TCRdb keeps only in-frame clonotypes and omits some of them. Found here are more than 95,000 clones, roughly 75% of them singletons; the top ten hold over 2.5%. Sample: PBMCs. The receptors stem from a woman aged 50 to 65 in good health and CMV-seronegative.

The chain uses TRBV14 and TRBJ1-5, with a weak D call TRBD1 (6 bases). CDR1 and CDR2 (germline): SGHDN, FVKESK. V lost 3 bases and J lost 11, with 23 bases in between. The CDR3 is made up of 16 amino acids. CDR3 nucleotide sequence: TGTGCCAGCAGCCATGCGGGTCAGGGGCTATCAGCGGCCCAGCATTTT. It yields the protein CASSHAGQGLSAAQHF.

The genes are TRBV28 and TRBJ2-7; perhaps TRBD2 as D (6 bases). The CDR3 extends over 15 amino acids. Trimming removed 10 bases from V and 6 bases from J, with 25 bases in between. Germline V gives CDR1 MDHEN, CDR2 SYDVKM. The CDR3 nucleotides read TGTGCCACTCTCCCCGGGACTTTCCTAACAGGCGAGCAGTACTTC. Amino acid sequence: CATLPGTFLTGEQYF.

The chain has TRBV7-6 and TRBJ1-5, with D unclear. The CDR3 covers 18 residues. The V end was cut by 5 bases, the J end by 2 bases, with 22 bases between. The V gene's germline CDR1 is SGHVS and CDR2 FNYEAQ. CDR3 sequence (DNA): TGTGCCAGCAGCCGACCTAGGACCAGAGGGTTTGGCAATCAGCCCCAGCATTTT. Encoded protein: CASSRPRTRGFGNQPQHF.

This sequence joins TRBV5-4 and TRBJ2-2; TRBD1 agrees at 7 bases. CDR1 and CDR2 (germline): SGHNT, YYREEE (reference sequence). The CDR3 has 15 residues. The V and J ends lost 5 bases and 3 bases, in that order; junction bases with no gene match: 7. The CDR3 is CASRDGDSHTGELFF. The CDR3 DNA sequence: TGTGCCAGCAGGGACGGGGACAGTCACACCGGGGAGCTGTTTTTT. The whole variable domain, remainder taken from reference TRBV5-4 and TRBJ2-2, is ETGVTQSPTHLIKTRGQQVTLRCSSQSGHNTVSWYQQALGQGPQFIFQYYREEENGRGNFPPRFSGLQFPNYSSELNVNALELDDSALYLCASRDGDSHTGELFFGEGSRLTVL.

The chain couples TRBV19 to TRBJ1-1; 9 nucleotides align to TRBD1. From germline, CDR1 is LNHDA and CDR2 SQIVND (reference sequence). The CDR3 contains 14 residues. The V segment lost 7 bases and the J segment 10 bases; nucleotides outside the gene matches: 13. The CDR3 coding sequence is TGTGCCAGTAAACCCGACAGGGGGGAAATTGGAGCTTTCTTT. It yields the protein CASKPDRGEIGAFF.

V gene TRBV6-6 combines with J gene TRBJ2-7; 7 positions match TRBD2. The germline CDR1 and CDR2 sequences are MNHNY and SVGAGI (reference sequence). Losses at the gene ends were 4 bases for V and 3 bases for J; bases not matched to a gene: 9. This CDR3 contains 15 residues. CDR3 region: CASSFRTSGSYEQYF. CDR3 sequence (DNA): TGTGCCAGCAGTTTTAGGACTAGTGGGAGCTACGAGCAGTACTTC.

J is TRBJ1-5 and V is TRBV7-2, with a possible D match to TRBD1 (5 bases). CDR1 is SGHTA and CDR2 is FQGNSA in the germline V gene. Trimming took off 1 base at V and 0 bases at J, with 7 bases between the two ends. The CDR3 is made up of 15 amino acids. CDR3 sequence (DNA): TGTGCCAGCAGCTTAGGTGACAGTAGCAATCAGCCCCAGCATTTT. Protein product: CASSLGDSSNQPQHF.

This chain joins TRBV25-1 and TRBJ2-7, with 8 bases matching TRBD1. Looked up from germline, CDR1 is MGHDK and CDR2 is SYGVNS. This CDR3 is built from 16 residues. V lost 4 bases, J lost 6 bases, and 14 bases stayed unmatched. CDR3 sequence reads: CASSVTTGGSPLEQYF. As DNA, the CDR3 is TGTGCCAGCAGTGTTACTACAGGGGGGTCCCCACTCGAGCAGTACTTC.

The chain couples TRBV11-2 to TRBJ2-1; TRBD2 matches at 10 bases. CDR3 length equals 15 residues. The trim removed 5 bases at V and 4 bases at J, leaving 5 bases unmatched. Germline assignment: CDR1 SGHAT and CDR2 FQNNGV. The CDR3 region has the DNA TGTGCCAGCAGCCGACCGGGACTAGCGTACAATGAGCAGTTCTTC. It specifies CASSRPGLAYNEQFF. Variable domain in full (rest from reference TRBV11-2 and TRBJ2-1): EAGVAQSPRYKIIEKRQSVAFWCNPISGHATLYWYQQILGQGPKLLIQFQNNGVVDDSQLPKDRFSAERLKGVDSTLKIQPAKLEDSAVYLCASSRPGLAYNEQFFGPGTRLTVL.

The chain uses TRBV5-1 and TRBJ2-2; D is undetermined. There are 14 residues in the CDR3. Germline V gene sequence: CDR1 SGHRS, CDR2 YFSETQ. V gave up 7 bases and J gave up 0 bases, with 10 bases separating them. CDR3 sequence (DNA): TGCGCCAGCGTCCTACAGCCGAACACCGGGGAGCTGTTTTTT. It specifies CASVLQPNTGELFF.

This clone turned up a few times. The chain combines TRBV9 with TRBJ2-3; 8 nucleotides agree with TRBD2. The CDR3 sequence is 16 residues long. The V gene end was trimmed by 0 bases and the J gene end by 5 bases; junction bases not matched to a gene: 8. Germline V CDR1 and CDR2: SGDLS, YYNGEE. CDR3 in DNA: TGTGCCAGCAGCGTAGATAGCGGGAAGATGGTAGATACGCAGTATTTT. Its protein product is CASSVDSGKMVDTQYF. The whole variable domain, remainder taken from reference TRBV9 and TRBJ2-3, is DSGVTQTPKHLITATGQRVTLRCSPRSGDLSVYWYQQSLDQGLQFLIQYYNGEERAKGNILERFSAQQFPDLHSELNLSSLELGDSALYFCASSVDSGKMVDTQYFGPGTRLTVL.

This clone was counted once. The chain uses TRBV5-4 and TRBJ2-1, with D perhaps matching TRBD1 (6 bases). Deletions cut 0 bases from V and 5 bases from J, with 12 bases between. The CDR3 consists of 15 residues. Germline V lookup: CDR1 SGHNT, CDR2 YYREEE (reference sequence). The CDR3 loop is CASSLDRAYHNEQFF. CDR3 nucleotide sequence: TGTGCCAGCAGCTTGGACAGGGCCTATCACAATGAGCAGTTCTTC.

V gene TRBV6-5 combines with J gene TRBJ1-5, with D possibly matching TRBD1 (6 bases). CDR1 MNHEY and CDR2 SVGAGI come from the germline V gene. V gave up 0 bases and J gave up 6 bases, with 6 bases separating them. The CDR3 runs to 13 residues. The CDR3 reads CASSYSRGQPQHF. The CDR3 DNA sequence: TGTGCCAGCAGTTACTCCAGGGGTCAGCCCCAGCATTTT.

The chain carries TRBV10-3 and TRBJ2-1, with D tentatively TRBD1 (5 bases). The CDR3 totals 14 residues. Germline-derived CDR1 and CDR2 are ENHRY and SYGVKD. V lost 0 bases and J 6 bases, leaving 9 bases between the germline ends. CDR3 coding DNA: TGTGCCATCAGTGAGTCGGCAGGGCTCAATGAGCAGTTCTTC. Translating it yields CAISESAGLNEQFF.

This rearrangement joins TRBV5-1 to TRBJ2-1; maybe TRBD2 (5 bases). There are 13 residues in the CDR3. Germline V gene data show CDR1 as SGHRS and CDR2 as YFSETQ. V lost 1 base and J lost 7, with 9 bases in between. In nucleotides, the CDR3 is TGCGCCAGCAGCTTGACTAGTTTTAATGAGCAGTTCTTC. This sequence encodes CASSLTSFNEQFF. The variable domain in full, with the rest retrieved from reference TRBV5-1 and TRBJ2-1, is KAGVTQTPRYLIKTRGQQVTLSCSPISGHRSVSWYQQTPGQGLQFLFEYFSETQRNKGNFPGRFSGRQFSNSRSEMNVSTLELGDSALYLCASSLTSFNEQFFGPGTRLTVL.

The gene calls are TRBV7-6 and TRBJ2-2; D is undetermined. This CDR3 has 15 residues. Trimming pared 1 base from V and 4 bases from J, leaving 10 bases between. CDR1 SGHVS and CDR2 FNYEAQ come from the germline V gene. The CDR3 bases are TGTGCCAGCAGCTTAGTTGAGTCTGCCACCGGGGAGCTGTTTTTT. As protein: CASSLVESATGELFF.

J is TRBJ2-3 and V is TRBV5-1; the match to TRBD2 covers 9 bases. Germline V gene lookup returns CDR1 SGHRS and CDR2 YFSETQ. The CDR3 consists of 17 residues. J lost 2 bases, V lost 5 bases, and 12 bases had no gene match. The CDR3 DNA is TGCGCCAGCAGTTTAGGTGCGGGAGGGCCCTCCACAGATACGCAGTATTTT. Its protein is CASSLGAGGPSTDTQYF.

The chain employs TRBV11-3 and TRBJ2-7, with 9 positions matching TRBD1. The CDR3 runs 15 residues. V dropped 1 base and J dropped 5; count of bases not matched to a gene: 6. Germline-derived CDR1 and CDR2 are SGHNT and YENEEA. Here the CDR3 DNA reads TGTGCCAGCAGCTTAGGCCTCCGGACAGGGGACGAGCAGTACTTC. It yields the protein CASSLGLRTGDEQYF. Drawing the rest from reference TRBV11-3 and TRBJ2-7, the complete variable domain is EAGVVQSPRYKIIEKKQPVAFWCNPISGHNTLYWYLQNLGQGPELLIRYENEEAVDDSQLPKDRFSAERLKGVDSTLKIQPAELGDSAVYLCASSLGLRTGDEQYFGPGTRLTVT.

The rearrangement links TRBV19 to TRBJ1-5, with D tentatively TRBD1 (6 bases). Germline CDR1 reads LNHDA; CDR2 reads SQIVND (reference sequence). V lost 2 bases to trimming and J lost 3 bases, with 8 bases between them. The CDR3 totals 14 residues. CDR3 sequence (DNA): TGTGCCAGTAGTATAAGGGACACCAATCAGCCCCAGCATTTT. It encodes CASSIRDTNQPQHF.

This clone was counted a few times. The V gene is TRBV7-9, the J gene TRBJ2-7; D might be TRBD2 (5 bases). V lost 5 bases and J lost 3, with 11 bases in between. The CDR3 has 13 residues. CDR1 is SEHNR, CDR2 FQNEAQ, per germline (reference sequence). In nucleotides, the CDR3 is TGTGCCAGCAGCCGGACGGACTTCTACGAGCAGTACTTC. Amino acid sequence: CASSRTDFYEQYF. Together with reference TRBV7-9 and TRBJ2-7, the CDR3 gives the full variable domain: DTGVSQNPRHKITKRGQNVTFRCDPISEHNRLYWYRQTLGQGPEFLTYFQNEAQLEKSRLLSDRFSAERPKGSFSTLEIQRTEQGDSAMYLCASSRTDFYEQYFGPGTRLTVT.

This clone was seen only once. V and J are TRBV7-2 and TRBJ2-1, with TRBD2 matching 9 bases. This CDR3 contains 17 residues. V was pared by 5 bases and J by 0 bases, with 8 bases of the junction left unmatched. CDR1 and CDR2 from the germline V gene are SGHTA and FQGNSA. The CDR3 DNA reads TGTGCCAGCAGCCCCAGGTATAGCGGGAGCTCCTACAATGAGCAGTTCTTC. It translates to CASSPRYSGSSYNEQFF. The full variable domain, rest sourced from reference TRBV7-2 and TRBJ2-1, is GAGVSQSPSNKVTEKGKDVELRCDPISGHTALYWYRQSLGQGLEFLIYFQGNSAPDKSGLPSDRFSAERTGGSVSTLTIQRTQQEDSAVYLCASSPRYSGSSYNEQFFGPGTRLTVL.

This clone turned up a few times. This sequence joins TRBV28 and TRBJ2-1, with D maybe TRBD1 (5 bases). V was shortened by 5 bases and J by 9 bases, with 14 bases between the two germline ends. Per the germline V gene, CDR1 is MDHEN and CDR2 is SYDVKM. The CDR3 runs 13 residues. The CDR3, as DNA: TGTGCCAGCAGTCGAACCAGGGTTGGTGAGCAGTTCTTC. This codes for CASSRTRVGEQFF. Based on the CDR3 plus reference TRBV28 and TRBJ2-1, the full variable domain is DVKVTQSSRYLVKRTGEKVFLECVQDMDHENMFWYRQDPGLGLRLIYFSYDVKMKEKGDIPEGYSVSREKKERFSLILESASTNQTSMYLCASSRTRVGEQFFGPGTRLTVL.

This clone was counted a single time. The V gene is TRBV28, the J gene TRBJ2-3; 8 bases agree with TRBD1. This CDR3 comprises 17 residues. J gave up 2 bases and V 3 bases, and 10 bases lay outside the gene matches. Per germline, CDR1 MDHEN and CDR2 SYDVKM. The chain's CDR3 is CASSLTGEGTHTDTQYF. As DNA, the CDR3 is TGTGCCAGCAGTTTGACAGGGGAAGGAACACACACAGATACGCAGTATTTT.

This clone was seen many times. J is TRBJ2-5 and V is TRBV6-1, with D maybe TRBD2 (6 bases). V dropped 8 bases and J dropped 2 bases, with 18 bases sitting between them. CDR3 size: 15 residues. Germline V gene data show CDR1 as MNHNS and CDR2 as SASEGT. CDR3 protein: CASDEPGTLQETQYF. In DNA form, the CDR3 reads TGTGCCAGCGATGAGCCAGGGACTCTTCAAGAGACCCAGTACTTC.